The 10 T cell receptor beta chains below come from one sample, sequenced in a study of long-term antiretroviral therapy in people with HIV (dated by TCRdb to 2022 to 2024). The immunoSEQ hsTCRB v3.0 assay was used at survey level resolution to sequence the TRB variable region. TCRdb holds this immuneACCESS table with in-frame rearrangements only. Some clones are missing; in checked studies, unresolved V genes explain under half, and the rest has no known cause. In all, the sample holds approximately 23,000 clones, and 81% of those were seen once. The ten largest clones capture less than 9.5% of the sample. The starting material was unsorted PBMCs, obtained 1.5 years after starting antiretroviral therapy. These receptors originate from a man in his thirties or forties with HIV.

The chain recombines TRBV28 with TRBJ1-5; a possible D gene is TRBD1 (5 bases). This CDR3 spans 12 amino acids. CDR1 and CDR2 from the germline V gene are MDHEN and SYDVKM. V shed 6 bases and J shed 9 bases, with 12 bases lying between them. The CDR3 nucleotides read TGTGCCAGCAGAATTCAGGGTCGGCCCCAGCATTTT. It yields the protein CASRIQGRPQHF.

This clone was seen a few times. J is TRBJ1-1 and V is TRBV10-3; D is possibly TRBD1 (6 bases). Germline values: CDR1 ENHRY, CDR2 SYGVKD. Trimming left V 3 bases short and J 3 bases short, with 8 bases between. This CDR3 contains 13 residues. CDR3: CAISDDRHTEAFF. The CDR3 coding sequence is TGTGCCATCAGTGACGACAGGCACACTGAAGCTTTCTTT.

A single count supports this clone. The CDR3 loop reads CASRKSTANEKLFF. The CDR3 DNA reads as TGTGCCAGCAGAAAATCAACGGCTAATGAAAAACTGTTTTTT. This chain uses TRBV27 with TRBJ1-4; D is unresolved. Germline V gene data show CDR1 as MNHEY and CDR2 as SMNVEV (reference sequence). The CDR3 is 14 residues long. V lost 6 bases and J lost 3, with 11 bases in between.

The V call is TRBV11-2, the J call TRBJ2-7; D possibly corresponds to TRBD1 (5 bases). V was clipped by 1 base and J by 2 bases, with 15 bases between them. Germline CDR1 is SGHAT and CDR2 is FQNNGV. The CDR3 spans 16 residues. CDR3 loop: CASSLGEDTSAYEQYF. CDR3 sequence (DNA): TGTGCCAGCAGCTTAGGTGAGGACACCTCAGCCTACGAGCAGTACTTC.

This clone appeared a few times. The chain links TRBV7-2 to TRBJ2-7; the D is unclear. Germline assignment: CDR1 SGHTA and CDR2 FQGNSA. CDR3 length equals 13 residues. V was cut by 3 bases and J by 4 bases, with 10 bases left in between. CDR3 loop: CASSLSPGYEQYF. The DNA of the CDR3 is TGTGCCAGCAGCTTGTCTCCAGGTTACGAGCAGTACTTC.

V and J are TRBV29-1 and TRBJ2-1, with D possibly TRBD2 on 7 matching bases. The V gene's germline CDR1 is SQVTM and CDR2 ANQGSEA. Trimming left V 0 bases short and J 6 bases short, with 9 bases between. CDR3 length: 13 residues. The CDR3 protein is CSVEDGGLNEQFF. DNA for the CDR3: TGCAGCGTTGAAGACGGGGGGCTCAATGAGCAGTTCTTC.

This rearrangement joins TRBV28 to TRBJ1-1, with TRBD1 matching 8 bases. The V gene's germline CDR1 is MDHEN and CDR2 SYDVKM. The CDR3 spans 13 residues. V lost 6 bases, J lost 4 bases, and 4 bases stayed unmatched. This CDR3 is CASSRDRSTEAFF. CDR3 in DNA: TGTGCCAGCAGCCGGGACAGGAGCACTGAAGCTTTCTTT.

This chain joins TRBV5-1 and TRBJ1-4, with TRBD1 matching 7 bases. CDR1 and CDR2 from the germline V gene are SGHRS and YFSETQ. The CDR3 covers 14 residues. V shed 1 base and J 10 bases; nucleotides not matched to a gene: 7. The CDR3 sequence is CASSLQGERSKLFF. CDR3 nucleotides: TGCGCCAGCAGCTTGCAGGGGGAAAGGTCAAAACTGTTTTTT.

The CDR3 spells CASSRGRETQYF. The DNA for the CDR3 is TGTGCCAGCAGTCGGGGGCGGGAGACCCAGTACTTC. V is TRBV28 and J is TRBJ2-5; D tentatively fits TRBD1 or TRBD2 (6 bases each). V gave up 5 bases and J gave up 5 bases, with 9 bases separating them. Germline values: CDR1 MDHEN, CDR2 SYDVKM. The CDR3 runs 12 residues. Complete variable domain (other parts from reference TRBV28 and TRBJ2-5): DVKVTQSSRYLVKRTGEKVFLECVQDMDHENMFWYRQDPGLGLRLIYFSYDVKMKEKGDIPEGYSVSREKKERFSLILESASTNQTSMYLCASSRGRETQYFGPGTRLLVL.

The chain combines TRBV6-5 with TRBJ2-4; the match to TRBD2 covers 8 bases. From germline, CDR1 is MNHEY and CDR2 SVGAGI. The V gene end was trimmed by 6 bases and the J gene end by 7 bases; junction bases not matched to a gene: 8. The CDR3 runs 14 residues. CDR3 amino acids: CASREAGERNIQYF. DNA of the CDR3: TGTGCCAGCAGAGAAGCGGGAGAGCGGAACATTCAGTACTTC.